The TCR beta chain described here comes from a study of Ad26.COV2.S vaccination and SARS-CoV-2 variants. Here immunoSEQ multiplex PCR was the method, and the copy in TCRdb shows in-frame clones only, minus some. The sample lists around 250,000 clones, 80% to 90% seen once, with 2.5% to 3.5% in the top ten. Specified treatment: roughly 18 received Ad26.COV2.S at low or high dose, single or two shots; five or six received placebo; per-sample allocation not given. Samples were taken on day 63 after the first vaccine or placebo injection. The germline V and J ends were trimmed by 3 bases and 6 bases, with 14 bases remaining between them. This CDR3 comprises 15 residues. CDR1 SGHAT and CDR2 FQNNGV come from the germline V gene.

The gene calls are TRBV11-2 and TRBJ2-2; no definite D call. The source was peripheral blood, collected in a trial of Ad26.COV2.S vaccine versus placebo. This TCR was recovered from a person between 18 and 65 years old who received the Ad26.COV2.S COVID-19 vaccine or a placebo. The CDR3 DNA follows: TGTGCCAGCAGCTTTTCTCCCCAGTATCCCGGGGAGCTGTTTTTT. As protein: CASSFSPQYPGELFF.